This T cell receptor (beta chain) was identified during a study of monozygotic twins with inflammatory bowel disease. A remark on this clonotype: The antigen is undetermined.

Study-wide results and limits: Evidence did not back any single strong signal or clonotype linked to IBD.

Every TCR library used approximately 3,700 ng of total RNA. Nested amplification of TCRalpha and TCRbeta cDNA involved two PCRs of around 15 and 9 cycles. TCRdb reprocessed the 5' RACE reads and reports one entry per CDR3 protein, with no DNA. Its table lists 110,000 to 150,000 distinct CDR3 sequences. Donors gave 2.5 ml of blood apiece. The sequence was collected from a human donor with ulcerative colitis or Crohn's disease, or a healthy co-twin of an affected twin (not recorded which). The sample taken for sequencing was blood.

This CDR3 is CASSSGQGRTGELFF. V usage is TRBV5-6 and J usage is TRBJ2-2; without DNA, the TCRdb call of TRBD1 cannot be checked. Germline lookup yields CDR1 SGHDT and CDR2 YYEEEE. The CDR3 covers 15 residues.